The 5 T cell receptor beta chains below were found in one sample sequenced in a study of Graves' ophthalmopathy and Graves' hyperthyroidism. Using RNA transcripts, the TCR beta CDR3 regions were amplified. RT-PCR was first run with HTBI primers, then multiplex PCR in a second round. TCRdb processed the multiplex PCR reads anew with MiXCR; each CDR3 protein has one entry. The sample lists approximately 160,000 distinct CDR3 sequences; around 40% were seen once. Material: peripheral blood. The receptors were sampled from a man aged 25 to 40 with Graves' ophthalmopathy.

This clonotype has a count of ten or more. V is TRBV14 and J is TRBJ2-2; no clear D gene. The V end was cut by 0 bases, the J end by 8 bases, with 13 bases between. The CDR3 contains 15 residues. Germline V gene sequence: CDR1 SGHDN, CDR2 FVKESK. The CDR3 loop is CASSQDSDNSGELFF. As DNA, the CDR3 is TGTGCCAGCAGCCAAGATTCCGACAATTCTGGGGAGCTGTTTTTT.

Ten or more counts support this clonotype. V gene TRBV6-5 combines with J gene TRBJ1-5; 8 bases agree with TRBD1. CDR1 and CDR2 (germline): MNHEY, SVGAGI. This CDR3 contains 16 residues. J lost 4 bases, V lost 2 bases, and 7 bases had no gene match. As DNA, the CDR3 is TGTGCCAGCAGTTACGCGAGGACAGGGCGTAATCAGCCCCAGCATTTT. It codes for CASSYARTGRNQPQHF.

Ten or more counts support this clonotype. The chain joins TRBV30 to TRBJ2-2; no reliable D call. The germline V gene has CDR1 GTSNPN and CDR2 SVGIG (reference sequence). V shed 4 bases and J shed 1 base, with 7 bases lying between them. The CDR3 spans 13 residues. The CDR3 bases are TGTGCCTGGATGCAGATGAACACCGGGGAGCTGTTTTTT. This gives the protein CAWMQMNTGELFF.

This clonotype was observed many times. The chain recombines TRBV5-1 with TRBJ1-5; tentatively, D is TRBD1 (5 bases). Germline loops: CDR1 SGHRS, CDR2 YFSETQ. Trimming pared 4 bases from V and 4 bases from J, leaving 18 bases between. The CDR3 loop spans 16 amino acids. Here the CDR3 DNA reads TGCGCCAGCAGCACCACAGGAGTCGGAGGGAATCAGCCCCAGCATTTT. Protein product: CASSTTGVGGNQPQHF.

CDR3 residues: CSASPTSGDRTETQYF. DNA of the CDR3: TGCAGTGCTAGCCCGACTAGCGGGGACCGGACGGAGACCCAGTACTTC. The genes are TRBV20-1 and TRBJ2-5, with TRBD2 matching over 11 bases. V lost 3 bases and J lost 5; bases outside the gene matches: 11. This CDR3 is 16 amino acids long. The germline gives CDR1 DFQATT, CDR2 SNEGSKA (reference sequence).